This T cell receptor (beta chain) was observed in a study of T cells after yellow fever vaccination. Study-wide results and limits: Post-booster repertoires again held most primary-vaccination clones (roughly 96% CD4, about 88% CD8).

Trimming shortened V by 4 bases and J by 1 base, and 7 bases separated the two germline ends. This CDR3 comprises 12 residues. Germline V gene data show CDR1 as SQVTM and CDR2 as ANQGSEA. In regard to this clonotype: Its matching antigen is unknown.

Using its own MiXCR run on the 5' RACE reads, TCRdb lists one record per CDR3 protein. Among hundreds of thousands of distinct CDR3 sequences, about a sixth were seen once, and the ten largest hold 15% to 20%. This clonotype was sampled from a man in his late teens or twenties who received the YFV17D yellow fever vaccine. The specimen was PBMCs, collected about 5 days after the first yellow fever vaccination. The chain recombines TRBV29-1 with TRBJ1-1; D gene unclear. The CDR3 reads CSVVGRNTEAFF. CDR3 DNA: TGCAGCGTTGTAGGCCGGAACACTGAAGCTTTCTTT.